The rows below give T cell receptor beta chains drawn from one sample of a study of vaccination and CD4 T cells after COVID-19. No antigen has been identified for these receptors. TCRdb re-analysed the PCR reads in MiXCR, keeping a single row per CDR3 protein. The sample shows 13,000 or so distinct CDR3 sequences, about three fifths of them seen only once. Sequencing used cultured CD4+ T cells from blood, obtained after SARS-CoV-2 vaccination. These receptors were collected from a human donor with COVID-19. CDR3s include the opening cysteine and the closing phenylalanine or tryptophan. D genes are given only for firm matches. Part of the rows lack a size; the others show once, few, many or a class for expanded clones.

D gene: .
V gene: TRBV2
J gene: TRBJ1-1
clone size: .
CDR3 protein: CTSSLDREAFF
CDR3 DNA: TGTACCAGCAGTCTCGACAGGGAAGCTTTCTTT

D gene: TRBD2
V gene: TRBV7-8
J gene: TRBJ2-7
clone size: .
CDR3 protein: CASSLRPSGGSGEQYF
CDR3 DNA: TGTGCCAGCAGCTTACGGCCTAGCGGGGGGTCTGGGGAGCAGTACTTC

D gene: .
V gene: TRBV20-1
J gene: TRBJ1-5
clone size: .
CDR3 protein: CSAREGQSNQPQHF
CDR3 DNA: TGCAGTGCTAGAGAAGGGCAGTCAAATCAGCCCCAGCATTTT

D gene: .
V gene: TRBV28
J gene: TRBJ1-1
clone size: .
CDR3 protein: CAAKDTEAFF
CDR3 DNA: TGTGCCGCAAAGGACACTGAAGCTTTCTTT

D gene: TRBD2
V gene: TRBV20-1
J gene: TRBJ2-5
clone size: .
CDR3 protein: CSARDSSGGQETQYF
CDR3 DNA: TGCAGTGCTAGAGACTCTAGCGGGGGCCAAGAGACCCAGTACTTC

D gene: .
V gene: TRBV28
J gene: TRBJ1-5
clone size: .
CDR3 protein: CASSYLGNQPQHF
CDR3 DNA: TGTGCCAGCAGTTACTTGGGCAATCAGCCCCAGCATTTT

D gene: TRBD1
V gene: TRBV23-1
J gene: TRBJ2-7
clone size: .
CDR3 protein: CARPTSKGTGLYF
CDR3 DNA: TGCGCCAGACCCACATCGAAAGGGACAGGGCTTTACTTC

D gene: TRBD1
V gene: TRBV10-3
J gene: TRBJ2-3
clone size: .
CDR3 protein: CAISTPGQGRDTQYF
CDR3 DNA: TGTGCCATCAGTACCCCAGGACAGGGGAGAGATACGCAGTATTTT

D gene: .
V gene: TRBV7-9
J gene: TRBJ1-3
clone size: .
CDR3 protein: CASSLSTGSGNTIYF
CDR3 DNA: TGTGCCAGCAGCCTCTCGACAGGCTCTGGAAACACCATATATTTT

D gene: .
V gene: TRBV6-1
J gene: TRBJ1-1
clone size: .
CDR3 protein: CASSPPGTEAFF
CDR3 DNA: TGTGCCAGCAGTCCCCCCGGGACTGAAGCTTTCTTT

D gene: .
V gene: TRBV24-1
J gene: TRBJ2-5
clone size: large
CDR3 protein: CATSDPAGETQYF
CDR3 DNA: TGTGCCACCAGTGACCCCGCGGGGGAGACCCAGTACTTC

D gene: .
V gene: TRBV27
J gene: TRBJ2-7
clone size: .
CDR3 protein: CASSPRRRVANEQYF
CDR3 DNA: TGTGCCAGCAGCCCGCGTCGGAGGGTGGCCAACGAGCAGTACTTC

D gene: .
V gene: TRBV12-5
J gene: TRBJ2-7
clone size: .
CDR3 protein: CASGLTGISYEQYF
CDR3 DNA: TGTGCTAGTGGGCTGACAGGAATCTCCTACGAGCAGTACTTC

D gene: .
V gene: TRBV10-3
J gene: TRBJ1-2
clone size: .
CDR3 protein: CAVQGYYGYTF
CDR3 DNA: TGTGCCGTACAGGGCTACTATGGCTACACCTTC

D gene: TRBD1
V gene: TRBV30
J gene: TRBJ2-5
clone size: .
CDR3 protein: CAWSVRDRWYF
CDR3 DNA: TGTGCCTGGAGTGTAAGGGACAGGTGGTACTTC

D gene: .
V gene: TRBV28
J gene: TRBJ1-2
clone size: few
CDR3 protein: CASIGKPGGYGYTF
CDR3 DNA: TGTGCCAGCATCGGGAAGCCGGGGGGCTATGGCTACACCTTC

D gene: TRBD2
V gene: TRBV7-2
J gene: TRBJ2-3
clone size: .
CDR3 protein: CASRLSGGASNTQYF
CDR3 DNA: TGTGCCAGCAGACTTTCGGGGGGGGCTTCAAATACGCAGTATTTT

D gene: .
V gene: TRBV7-9
J gene: TRBJ2-5
clone size: few
CDR3 protein: CASSLSGPKQETQYF
CDR3 DNA: TGTGCCAGCAGCTTATCTGGTCCCAAGCAAGAGACCCAGTACTTC

D gene: .
V gene: TRBV25-1
J gene: TRBJ2-3
clone size: .
CDR3 protein: CASSGIYTDTQYF
CDR3 DNA: TGTGCCAGCAGTGGGATCTACACAGATACGCAGTATTTT

D gene: TRBD1
V gene: TRBV20-1
J gene: TRBJ1-2
clone size: .
CDR3 protein: CSARDGVDRGLNGYTF
CDR3 DNA: TGCAGTGCTAGAGACGGGGTGGACAGGGGGCTTAATGGCTACACCTTC

D gene: .
V gene: TRBV7-2
J gene: TRBJ2-5
clone size: few
CDR3 protein: CASSRGSGLTETQYF
CDR3 DNA: TGTGCCAGCAGCCGAGGGTCCGGCCTTACCGAGACCCAGTACTTC

D gene: .
V gene: TRBV24-1
J gene: TRBJ2-1
clone size: .
CDR3 protein: CATSGGGAYNEQFF
CDR3 DNA: TGTGCCACCAGTGGAGGGGGGGCTTACAATGAGCAGTTCTTC

D gene: TRBD1
V gene: TRBV7-8
J gene: TRBJ1-5
clone size: few
CDR3 protein: CASSSGQHNQPQHF
CDR3 DNA: TGTGCCAGCAGCTCGGGACAGCACAATCAGCCCCAGCATTTT

D gene: TRBD1
V gene: TRBV20-1
J gene: TRBJ1-2
clone size: .
CDR3 protein: CSAGRSGGGYTF
CDR3 DNA: TGCAGTGCCGGTCGGTCAGGGGGCGGCTACACCTTC

D gene: .
V gene: TRBV20-1
J gene: TRBJ1-2
clone size: .
CDR3 protein: CSARPDQFNYGYTF
CDR3 DNA: TGCAGTGCTAGGCCAGACCAGTTTAACTATGGCTACACCTTC

D gene: .
V gene: TRBV5-5
J gene: TRBJ1-3
clone size: .
CDR3 protein: CASSDLQGRSGNTIYF
CDR3 DNA: TGTGCCAGCAGCGACCTCCAGGGACGCTCTGGAAACACCATATATTTT

D gene: .
V gene: TRBV7-8
J gene: TRBJ1-5
clone size: .
CDR3 protein: CASSSKGGARGNQPQHF
CDR3 DNA: TGTGCCAGCAGCTCCAAAGGGGGGGCGCGAGGCAATCAGCCCCAGCATTTT

D gene: .
V gene: TRBV6-4
J gene: TRBJ2-3
clone size: .
CDR3 protein: CASSDSGSTDTQYF
CDR3 DNA: TGTGCCAGCAGTGACTCGGGGTCCACAGATACGCAGTATTTT

D gene: .
V gene: TRBV27
J gene: TRBJ1-3
clone size: .
CDR3 protein: CASSKLRQDNAVSGNTIYF
CDR3 DNA: TGTGCCAGCAGTAAGCTGCGACAGGACAACGCGGTCTCTGGAAACACCATATATTTT

D gene: .
V gene: TRBV6-5
J gene: TRBJ1-2
clone size: .
CDR3 protein: CASSYSLQENNYGYTF
CDR3 DNA: TGTGCCAGCAGTTACTCCCTACAGGAGAATAACTATGGCTACACCTTC

D gene: .
V gene: TRBV2
J gene: TRBJ2-7
clone size: .
CDR3 protein: CASKISHYEQYF
CDR3 DNA: TGTGCCAGCAAAATTAGCCACTACGAGCAGTACTTC

D gene: .
V gene: TRBV11-3
J gene: TRBJ2-7
clone size: .
CDR3 protein: CASSSAGVIYEQYF
CDR3 DNA: TGTGCCAGCAGCTCTGCAGGGGTTATCTACGAGCAGTACTTC

D gene: .
V gene: TRBV20-1
J gene: TRBJ1-5
clone size: few
CDR3 protein: CSATGSLNSNQPQHF
CDR3 DNA: TGCAGTGCTACAGGGAGCTTGAATAGCAATCAGCCCCAGCATTTT

D gene: .
V gene: TRBV27
J gene: TRBJ1-5
clone size: few
CDR3 protein: CASSERIGTILNQPQHF
CDR3 DNA: TGTGCCAGCAGTGAACGGATAGGGACGATCCTCAATCAGCCCCAGCATTTT

D gene: .
V gene: TRBV6-4
J gene: TRBJ1-6
clone size: .
CDR3 protein: CASSDSSSHLAPLHF
CDR3 DNA: TGTGCCAGCAGTGACTCGAGTAGCCACTTAGCACCCCTCCACTTT

D gene: TRBD1
V gene: TRBV20-1
J gene: TRBJ2-4
clone size: .
CDR3 protein: CSAREPPDRVNF
CDR3 DNA: TGCAGTGCTAGAGAGCCCCCAGACAGGGTGAACTTC

D gene: .
V gene: TRBV7-9
J gene: TRBJ1-1
clone size: .
CDR3 protein: CASSSLTGLSEAFF
CDR3 DNA: TGTGCCAGCAGCTCCTTGACAGGTCTTAGTGAAGCTTTCTTT